Below are 7 T cell receptor beta chains sequenced from a single sample in a study of blood T cell repertoires in COVID-19. Only in-frame clones appear in the TCRdb table, and some are missing; sequencing was by immunoSEQ multiplex PCR. The table records under 250,000 clones, 80% of them present only once. The material sequenced was peripheral blood. Receptors were obtained from a human donor in a cohort sampled during active COVID-19.

The CDR3 here is CASSYSGTLRAFF. The CDR3 DNA follows: TGTGCCAGCAGTTACTCTGGGACTCTACGAGCTTTCTTT. The chain couples TRBV6-5 to TRBJ1-1, with D perhaps matching TRBD1 (5 bases). The V gene lost 0 bases and the J gene lost 10 bases, with 12 bases spanning the gap. This CDR3 has 13 residues. In germline, CDR1 is MNHEY, CDR2 SVGAGI.

A note on this clone: One end of the junction is discordant with germline, which a read error may explain. The gene calls are TRBV7-7 and TRBJ2-5; 9 bases align to TRBD1. Germline assignment: CDR1 SSHAT and CDR2 FNYEAQ (reference sequence). The CDR3 length is 15 residues. CDR3 loop: CASSTGQGRQETQYF. The CDR3 DNA is TGTGCTAGCAGCACTGGACAGGGGAGGCAAGAGACCCAGTACTTC. Full variable domain (outside the CDR3, taken from reference TRBV7-7 and TRBJ2-5): GAGVSQSPRYKVTKRGQDVTLRCDPISSHATLYWYQQALGQGPEFLTYFNYEAQPDKSGLPSDRFSAERPEGSISTLTIQRTEQRDSAMYRCASSTGQGRQETQYFGPGTRLLVL.

The genes are TRBV4-1 and TRBJ2-5, with 7 bases that match TRBD2. CDR3 size: 14 residues. V lost 4 bases to trimming and J lost 2 bases; unmatched junction nucleotides: 4. The germline V gene has CDR1 MGHRA and CDR2 YSYEKL. CDR3 region: CASSPSGAQETQYF. CDR3 sequence (DNA): TGCGCCAGCAGCCCTAGCGGAGCGCAAGAGACCCAGTACTTC.

The chain employs TRBV12-3 or TRBV12-4 and TRBJ2-1; the D gene is possibly TRBD2 (5 bases). The CDR3 length is 13 residues. V dropped 6 bases and J dropped 6 bases, with 12 bases sitting between them. CDR3 region: CASRLRRSNEQFF. The CDR3 nucleotides read TGTGCCAGCAGGCTCCGGAGGAGCAATGAGCAGTTCTTC.

The chain employs TRBV3-1 (or the pseudogene TRBV3-2) and TRBJ2-3; unclear D gene. Germline loops: CDR1 LGHDT, CDR2 YNNKEL (reference sequence). The germline V and J ends were trimmed by 0 bases and 6 bases, with 7 bases remaining between them. The CDR3 loop spans 13 amino acids. CDR3 loop: CASSQDQADTQYF. For the CDR3, the DNA is TGTGCCAGCAGCCAAGATCAGGCCGATACGCAGTATTTT.

The chain combines TRBV7-9 with TRBJ1-4; the D gene is possibly TRBD1 (5 bases). The V end lost 5 bases, the J end lost 8 bases, and 12 bases lay between the germline ends. The CDR3 spans 13 residues. The germline V gene has CDR1 SEHNR and CDR2 FQNEAQ (reference sequence). The CDR3 protein is CASSQTVEEKLFF. As DNA, the CDR3 is TGTGCCAGCAGCCAGACAGTCGAAGAAAAACTGTTTTTT. The whole variable domain, filled in from reference TRBV7-9 and TRBJ1-4, reads DTGVSQNPRHKITKRGQNVTFRCDPISEHNRLYWYRQTLGQGPEFLTYFQNEAQLEKSRLLSDRFSAERPKGSFSTLEIQRTEQGDSAMYLCASSQTVEEKLFFGSGTQLSVL.

V and J are TRBV7-2 and TRBJ1-1; no reliable D call. This CDR3 contains 15 residues. Germline V gene lookup returns CDR1 SGHTA and CDR2 FQGNSA. V dropped 5 bases and J dropped 1 base, with 14 bases sitting between them. The CDR3 DNA follows: TGTGCCAGCAGCCGTCTTTGGGCGAAGAACACTGAAGCTTTCTTT. Its protein is CASSRLWAKNTEAFF.